These T cell receptor beta chains were read from a single sample in a study of T cell responses to AZD1222 COVID-19 vaccine. Here immunoSEQ multiplex PCR was the method, and the copy in TCRdb shows in-frame clones only, minus some. The table lists roughly 120,000 clones, 80% to 90% of them singletons, with less than 10% in the top ten. The starting material was peripheral blood, obtained on day 0 of AZD1222 vaccination. These receptors were collected from an adult in good health. Both conserved end residues are trimmed from each CDR3.

V gene,CDR3 protein
TRBV19,ASTRTGTGTPHEQY
TRBV4-2,ASSPWTSKNTEAF
TRBV6-2/TRBV6-3,ASSTGTSGGVFSDTQY
TRBV5-1,ASSLNQNEQF
TRBV3-1/TRBV3-2,ASSQDAGRSEAF
TRBV7-2,ASSLVGGVNEQF
TRBV28,ASSSPSFEDTEAF
TRBV11-3,ASSLDARRATNEKLF
TRBV12-5,ASGSSQGMNTEAF
TRBV6-5,ASSLGDSPLH
TRBV24-1,ATSDRTLGELF
TRBV11-2,ASSLEGRYGGGAPLGEQF
TRBV30,AWRTPNTGELF
TRBV6-2/TRBV6-3,ASSYGGGEETQY
TRBV14,ASSQDRDSSYEQY
TRBV10-3,ATRAPNEKLF
TRBV28,ASSLSRTGSYEQY
TRBV7-9,ASSPGVAGASTDTQY
TRBV7-6,ASSRGRSGYEQY
TRBV19,ASSTPGFSNQPQH
TRBV11-3,ASSFRTLENTEAF
TRBV6-6,ASSSHNSWREKLF
TRBV9,ASSVGGGRYGYT
TRBV11-3,ASSSTFQGNYGYT
TRBV11-2,ASSFGTKTNNEQF
TRBV9,ASSVGRGGTEAF
TRBV20-1,SASDGGNGDTQY
TRBV5-1,ASSLEQGYTQY
TRBV27,ASRPRAPMLGILGSNYGYT
TRBV6-5,ASSYRASGGDTQY
TRBV6-2/TRBV6-3,ASSYEFTGELF
TRBV5-1,ASSSLNSYEQY
TRBV5-1,ASSFSGGYQETQY
TRBV7-8,ASRLDRGQAPLH
TRBV6-1,ASTSPGATNEKLF
TRBV21-1,ASNARWDTEAF
TRBV5-4,ASSYNEKLF
TRBV5-1,ASRYGLEYEQY
TRBV27,ASSLDGRISEQY
TRBV28,ASSSPNRQFGAF
TRBV19,ASSPTSGGNNEQF
TRBV30,AWSVQGDTEAF
TRBV7-9,ASSSGRSNQPQH
TRBV12-3/TRBV12-4,ASSFMAARKAF
TRBV7-6,ASSLSLFYEQY
TRBV29-1,SVLGRVATNTGELF
TRBV2,ASTARTVNTEAF
TRBV3-1/TRBV3-2,ASSQDWDIGNTIY
TRBV7-8,ASSPPAYNEQF
TRBV11-3,ASSSEYYEQY
TRBV5-1,ASSLESGNYGYT